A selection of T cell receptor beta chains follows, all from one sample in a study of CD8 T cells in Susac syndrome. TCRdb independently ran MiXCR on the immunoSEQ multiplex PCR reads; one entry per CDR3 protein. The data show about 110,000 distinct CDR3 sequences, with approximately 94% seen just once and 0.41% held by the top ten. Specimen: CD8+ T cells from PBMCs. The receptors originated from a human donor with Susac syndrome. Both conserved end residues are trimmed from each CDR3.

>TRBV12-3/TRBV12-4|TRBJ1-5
ASRRQGRDQPQH
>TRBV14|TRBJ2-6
ASSQDLDREGRT
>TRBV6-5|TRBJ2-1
ASSVALGNEQF
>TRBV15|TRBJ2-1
ATSNQRGGDEQF
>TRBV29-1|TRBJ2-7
SVVRDSPYEQY
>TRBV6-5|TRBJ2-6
ASSYEGTGANVLT
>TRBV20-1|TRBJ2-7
SARGHLGNEQY
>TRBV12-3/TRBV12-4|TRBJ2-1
ASSFPDPEQF
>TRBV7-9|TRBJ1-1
ASSYTTGMNTEAF
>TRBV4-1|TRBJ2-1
ASSQVASGGSYNEQF
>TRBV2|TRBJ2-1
ASRADEQF
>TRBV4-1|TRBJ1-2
ASSQEAPRDRAF
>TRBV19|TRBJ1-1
ASSIDGTGFTEAF
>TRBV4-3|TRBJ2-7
ASSQDLGGEQY
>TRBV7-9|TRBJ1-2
ASSPSVAGTPRGYT
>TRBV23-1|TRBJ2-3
ASSPETDTQY
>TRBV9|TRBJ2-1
ASSEYNEQF
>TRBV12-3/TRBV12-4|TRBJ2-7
ASSLALVYEQY
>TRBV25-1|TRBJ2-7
ASTGTAVYEQY
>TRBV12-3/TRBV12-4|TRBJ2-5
AAGSPATQY
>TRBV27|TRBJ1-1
ASRPRQGNTEAF
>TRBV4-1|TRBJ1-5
ASSESFYQPQH
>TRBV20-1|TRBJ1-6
SARDRTGSSYNSPLH
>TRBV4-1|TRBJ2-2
ASSSWTGNAGELF
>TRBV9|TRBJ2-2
ASSGGTGELF
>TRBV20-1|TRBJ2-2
SALTWDRRSTGELF
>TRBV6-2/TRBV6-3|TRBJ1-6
ASRRETAPHLH
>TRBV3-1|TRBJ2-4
ASRGGAKNIQY
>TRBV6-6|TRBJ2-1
ASSYAVSSYNEQF
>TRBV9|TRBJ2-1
ASSVDGRGYNEQF
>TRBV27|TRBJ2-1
ASSFVQHNEQF
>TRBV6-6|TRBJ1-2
AEGGPFYGYT
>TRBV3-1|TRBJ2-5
ASSSLAEGETQY
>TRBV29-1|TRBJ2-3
SVTGGAVATDTQY
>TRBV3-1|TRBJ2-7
ASSPPVGQSSYEQY
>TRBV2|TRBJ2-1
ASSRDRLYNEQF